A selection of T cell receptor beta chains follows, all from one sample in a study of beta chain features in type 1 diabetes. Only in-frame clones appear in the TCRdb table, and some are missing; sequencing was by immunoSEQ multiplex PCR. The sample has about 150,000 clones; under 13% are singletons. Sequencing input: central memory CD4+ T cells from blood. These receptor sequences come from a man aged 25-40 years with type 1 diabetes. The CDR3 runs from the conserved cysteine through the conserved F or W. The D gene is left open where the match is weak. The size field is filled for only some rows; it gives once, few, many or a size class.

J	size	V	D	DNA	CDR3
TRBJ2-1	.	TRBV2	TRBD2	TGTGCCAGCAGAGGACTAGCGAACAGTCCCTACAATGAGCAGTTCTTC	CASRGLANSPYNEQFF
TRBJ1-1	.	TRBV2	.	TGTGCCAGCAGTCCTGAACCCCAAAAGCCTGAAGCTTTCTTT	CASSPEPQKPEAFF
TRBJ2-7	.	TRBV27	TRBD1	TGTGCCAGCAGTTCGGGACAGGGGGCATACGAGCAGTACTTC	CASSSGQGAYEQYF
TRBJ2-1	few	TRBV5-1	.	TGCGCCAGCAGCTTGCCTAGCGACGAGCAGTTCTTC	CASSLPSDEQFF
TRBJ1-3	.	TRBV9	.	TGTGCCAGCAGCGTATCGGGGACTGGAAACACCATATATTTT	CASSVSGTGNTIYF
TRBJ2-1	few	TRBV7-9	TRBD2	TGTGCCAGCAGCCTACGACTAGCGGCGTACAATGAGCAGTTCTTC	CASSLRLAAYNEQFF
TRBJ2-7	.	TRBV28	.	TGTGCCAGCAGTTTAGCCCTAGTGAGGGAGCAGTACTTC	CASSLALVREQYF
TRBJ1-1	few	TRBV28	TRBD1	TGTGCCAGCAGTTCACCCCACAGGGGAGGCACTGAAGCTTTCTTT	CASSSPHRGGTEAFF
TRBJ1-1	.	TRBV5-1	TRBD1	TGCGCCAGCAGCTTGACAGGGGGCTCCGCTGAAGCTTTCTTT	CASSLTGGSAEAFF
TRBJ2-3	few	TRBV25-1	TRBD1	TGTGCCAGCAGTGAATTCAGGGGGAGCACAGATACGCAGTATTTT	CASSEFRGSTDTQYF
TRBJ2-2	few	TRBV5-5	.	TGTGCCAGCAGCTTTCTACTAGGCACCGGGGAGCTGTTTTTT	CASSFLLGTGELFF
TRBJ1-2	.	TRBV7-2	TRBD1	TGTGCCAGCAGCTTAGGGGGACAGGGTTACTATGGCTACACCTTC	CASSLGGQGYYGYTF
TRBJ2-2	once	TRBV15	.	TGTGCCACCAGCAGAGAACGGGGCGGGGAGCTGTTTTTT	CATSRERGGELFF
TRBJ2-5	few	TRBV10-3	.	TGTGCCATCAGTGAGTGGGGCAGCCAAGAGACCCAGTACTTC	CAISEWGSQETQYF
TRBJ2-2	few	TRBV19	TRBD1	TGTGCCAGTTGGGGACAGGGTCTTCGGACGAACACCGGGGAGCTGTTTTTT	CASWGQGLRTNTGELFF
TRBJ2-5	few	TRBV11-2	.	TGTGCCAGCACTTGGGACTCCCAAGAGACCCAGTACTTC	CASTWDSQETQYF
TRBJ2-1	.	TRBV13	.	TGTGCCAGCAGCTTTTTGGGGAGCTCCTACAATGAGCAGTTCTTC	CASSFLGSSYNEQFF
TRBJ1-4	few	TRBV7-2	.	TGTGCCAGCGGAAAGGCACAGATTAATGAAAAACTGTTTTTT	CASGKAQINEKLFF
TRBJ2-1	.	TRBV7-2	TRBD1	TGTGCCAGCAGTCGACAGGGAAGCTCCTACAATGAGCAGTTCTTC	CASSRQGSSYNEQFF
TRBJ2-1	few	TRBV28	TRBD2	TGTGCCAGCATTACTAGCGGGAGGGCCTTCAATGAGCAGTTCTTC	CASITSGRAFNEQFF
TRBJ2-1	.	TRBV11-1	.	TGTGCCAGCACCTCTAGGCAGGGTGGAAATGAGCAGTTCTTC	CASTSRQGGNEQFF
TRBJ1-4	.	TRBV18	TRBD1	TGTGCCAGCTCACCCTCCCGGGCAGGACAGGGGAGACAAAAACTGTTTTTT	CASSPSRAGQGRQKLFF
TRBJ2-7	.	TRBV16	.	TGTGCCAGCAGCCAGACAGTACAGCAGTACTTC	CASSQTVQQYF
TRBJ2-1	.	TRBV4-3	TRBD2	TGCGCCAGCAGCCAACATTTTAGCGGGAACGCCTACAATGAGCAGTTCTTC	CASSQHFSGNAYNEQFF
TRBJ2-1	.	TRBV27	TRBD2	TGTGCCAGCAGCGGGAGGGGAAATGAGCAGTTCTTC	CASSGRGNEQFF
TRBJ2-1	.	TRBV6-6	.	TGTGCCAGCAGACTAAGATACAATGAGCAGTTCTTC	CASRLRYNEQFF
TRBJ2-5	.	TRBV29-1	TRBD1	TGCAGCGTTGTGGGGGCCAGGGGGTGGCAAGAGACCCAGTACTTC	CSVVGARGWQETQYF
TRBJ2-7	.	TRBV5-1	TRBD2	TGCGCCAGCAGCTTGGGCGGGGGCTCCTACGAGCAGTACTTC	CASSLGGGSYEQYF
TRBJ2-2	.	TRBV7-3	.	TGTGCCAGCAGCTCGGGCCGAGGGTTTAGCGGGGAGCTGTTTTTT	CASSSGRGFSGELFF
TRBJ2-2	many	TRBV11-1	.	TGTGCCAGCAGCTTAGCGTTGTATAGTTCCGGGGAGCTGTTTTTT	CASSLALYSSGELFF
TRBJ2-3	.	TRBV5-1	.	TGCGCCAGCAGCCCAACGGGCAGGCCGGGAGTCGTAGATACGCAGTATTTT	CASSPTGRPGVVDTQYF
TRBJ1-5	.	TRBV11-2	.	TGTGCCAGCAGCTTAGGTCCCCGGGGGACCGGTCAGCCCCAGCATTTT	CASSLGPRGTGQPQHF
TRBJ1-2	.	TRBV7-9	TRBD1	TGTGCCAGCAGCGCGACAGGGCAGAGGGGCTACACCTTC	CASSATGQRGYTF
TRBJ1-4	few	TRBV30	.	TGTGCCTGGGACAGGCCCAGCGAAAAACTGTTTTTT	CAWDRPSEKLFF
TRBJ1-1	few	TRBV30	TRBD1	TGTGCCTGGAGCGGACAGGGTTACACTGAAGCTTTCTTT	CAWSGQGYTEAFF
TRBJ1-2	few	TRBV6-5	.	TGTGCCAGCAGTTACTCGTCTGGGAGCTATGGCTACACCTTC	CASSYSSGSYGYTF
TRBJ2-1	few	TRBV4-2	TRBD1	TGTGCCAGCAGCCAAGTTCATGGGACAGGGGAATATGAGCAGTTCTTC	CASSQVHGTGEYEQFF
TRBJ2-3	few	TRBV19	TRBD2	TGTGCCACCAAGCGGGAGGGCACAGATACGCAGTATTTT	CATKREGTDTQYF
TRBJ2-1	.	TRBV2	.	TGTGCCAGCAGTTTCAGCGAGGGAAACAATGAGCAGTTCTTC	CASSFSEGNNEQFF
TRBJ2-3	.	TRBV10-3	.	TGTGCCATCAGTGAGTCGAGCGGACGCACAGATACGCAGTATTTT	CAISESSGRTDTQYF
TRBJ1-4	.	TRBV25-1	TRBD1	TGTGCCAGCAGCCCAGGCGGGACAGGGGGAGAAAAACTGTTTTTT	CASSPGGTGGEKLFF
TRBJ2-6	.	TRBV25-1	.	TGTGCCAGCAGCCCAACTGCAACTGGGGCCAACGTCCTGACTTTC	CASSPTATGANVLTF
TRBJ2-5	few	TRBV7-9	TRBD2	TGTGCCAGCAGCTTAGGACTAGCGGGGAGAGAAGAGACCCAGTACTTC	CASSLGLAGREETQYF
TRBJ2-3	.	TRBV2	.	TGTGCCAGCAGTGGAGGACTTAGCACAGATACGCAGTATTTT	CASSGGLSTDTQYF
TRBJ1-3	few	TRBV4-3	.	TGCGCCAGCAGCCAAGAAAACTGGGGAAACACCATATATTTT	CASSQENWGNTIYF
TRBJ1-1	.	TRBV18	.	TGTGCCAGCTCACCACCGGCATCAGGGCGGCGTGGTGAAGCTTTCTTT	CASSPPASGRRGEAFF
TRBJ2-7	many	TRBV25-1	.	TGTGCCAGCAGTGTCGGGACTGGCTACGAGCAGTACTTC	CASSVGTGYEQYF
TRBJ2-3	.	TRBV9	TRBD2	TGTGCCAGCAGCGTAGGGGCTAGCGGGGGCCCCGTGGAGTCGCAGTATTTT	CASSVGASGGPVESQYF
TRBJ2-4	.	TRBV6-1	TRBD1	TGTGCCAGCAGTGGAATAGGGGACAGTGGCAAAAACATTCAGTACTTC	CASSGIGDSGKNIQYF
TRBJ2-5	many	TRBV2	.	TGTGCCACCAGCGCAGATCAAGAGACCCAGTACTTC	CATSADQETQYF
TRBJ2-5	.	TRBV5-4	.	TGTGCCAGCAGCTCAAGGAGGGTGGGAGAAGAGACCCAGTACTTC	CASSSRRVGEETQYF
TRBJ2-5	.	TRBV4-1	TRBD2	TGCGCCAGCAGCCACGGACTAGCGGGAGGGAGGACCCAAGAGACCCAGTACTTC	CASSHGLAGGRTQETQYF
TRBJ2-1	.	TRBV29-1	TRBD1	TGCAGCGTTGAACTTCAGAGGACAGGGTTCATGGATGAGCAGTTCTTC	CSVELQRTGFMDEQFF
TRBJ1-5	.	TRBV2	.	TGTGCCAGCAGTGGAGGCAATCAGCCCCAGCATTTT	CASSGGNQPQHF